This T cell receptor (beta chain) derives from a study of cytomegalovirus exposure and HLA in healthy donors. V was trimmed by 0 bases and J by 11 bases, leaving 11 bases between them. Germline CDR1 is MNHEY and CDR2 is SVGAGI. The CDR3 runs 14 residues. PCR primers comprised 60 Vbeta and 13 Jbeta primers. Profiling relied on immunoSEQ multiplex PCR, and the TCRdb table lists in-frame clones only, not all of them. Among some 65,000 clones listed, around 73% were seen once. The V gene is TRBV6-5, the J gene TRBJ1-6; D is uncertain. This clonotype originated in a girl under 18 in good health and CMV-seropositive. The specimen sequenced was PBMCs. CDR3 loop: CASSYSMSEPPLHF. In DNA form, the CDR3 reads TGTGCCAGCAGTTACTCGATGTCCGAGCCACCCCTCCACTTT.